The 5 T cell receptor beta chains given below trace back to one sample, sequenced in a study of radiation and T cells in renal cell carcinoma. Generated by immunoSEQ multiplex PCR, the TCRdb table keeps only in-frame clones and is missing some. The repertoire holds around 130,000 clones, with around four fifths as singletons. Time point here: blood 2 weeks post-SBRT. The treatment: 15 Gy SBRT to primary tumor, nephrectomy 4 weeks later. The specimen was blood, collected from a patient whose treatment included radiotherapy and nephrectomy. These receptor sequences come from a woman aged 60-75 years with renal cell carcinoma.

J is TRBJ2-7 and V is TRBV19; D remains ambiguous. Germline values: CDR1 LNHDA, CDR2 SQIVND (reference sequence). CDR3 length: 11 amino acids. Between the trimmed V and J ends, which lost 4 bases and 3 bases, there was a span of 4 bases. The CDR3 DNA sequence: TGTGCCAGTAGTAACCGCTACGAGCAGTACTTC. Residues: CASSNRYEQYF.

The J gene is TRBJ1-1, the V gene TRBV27, with 10 positions matching TRBD1. This CDR3 contains 15 residues. J lost 5 bases, V lost 9 bases, and 12 bases had no gene match. Germline CDR1 reads MNHEY; CDR2 reads SMNVEV (reference sequence). CDR3 residues: CASRGDRGGKTEAFF. The CDR3 coding sequence is TGTGCCAGTCGGGGGGACAGGGGAGGGAAGACTGAAGCTTTCTTT.

This clone has a handful of counts. This chain connects TRBV5-1 to TRBJ1-5; 7 bases map to TRBD1. The CDR3 loop spans 15 amino acids. Germline V gene lookup returns CDR1 SGHRS and CDR2 YFSETQ. Trimming cost V 4 bases and J 4 bases; bases outside gene matches: 8. CDR3 region: CASSEGDSVNQPQHF. As DNA, the CDR3 is TGCGCCAGCAGCGAAGGGGACAGCGTAAATCAGCCCCAGCATTTT.

The chain combines TRBV7-9 with TRBJ1-2, with D unresolved. The CDR3 sequence is 15 residues long. Between the trimmed V and J ends, which lost 5 bases and 4 bases, there was a span of 17 bases. From germline, CDR1 is SEHNR and CDR2 FQNEAQ (reference sequence). The CDR3 sequence is CASSPSRSQSYGYTF. The CDR3 DNA follows: TGTGCCAGCAGCCCCAGCAGGTCACAGTCCTATGGCTACACCTTC.

This rearrangement joins TRBV28 to TRBJ2-4; no clear D gene. V dropped 4 bases and J dropped 0 bases, with 16 bases sitting between them. The CDR3 length is 17 residues. CDR1 and CDR2 (germline): MDHEN, SYDVKM. CDR3 in DNA: TGTGCCAGCAGTTATCTAAGGGCAGGATTAGCCAAAAACATTCAGTACTTC. It is translated as CASSYLRAGLAKNIQYF.